This T cell receptor (beta chain) was retrieved from a study of blood T cell repertoires in COVID-19. Per the original data handling: Estimates of nucleated cell counts were drawn from the amplification of reference gene primers. Libraries were prepared by immunoSEQ multiplex PCR; TCRdb keeps only in-frame clonotypes and omits some of them. V and J calls and clone size are as listed in that table; D and trimming were resolved from the DNA. The sample lists 100,000 to 150,000 clones, more than 85% seen once, with roughly 4.3% in the top ten. Germline CDR1 reads WSHSY; CDR2 reads SAAADI. The CDR3 runs to 11 residues. The germline V and J ends were trimmed by 10 bases and 2 bases, with 9 bases remaining between them.

What was sequenced was peripheral blood. The V gene is TRBV10-2, the J gene TRBJ2-7; no firm D call. The clonotype comes from a man aged 60 to 75 with COVID-19, enrolled during active disease. DNA for the CDR3: TGCGCCACCCTTGGAGCCTACGAGCAGTACTTC. Its translation is CATLGAYEQYF.